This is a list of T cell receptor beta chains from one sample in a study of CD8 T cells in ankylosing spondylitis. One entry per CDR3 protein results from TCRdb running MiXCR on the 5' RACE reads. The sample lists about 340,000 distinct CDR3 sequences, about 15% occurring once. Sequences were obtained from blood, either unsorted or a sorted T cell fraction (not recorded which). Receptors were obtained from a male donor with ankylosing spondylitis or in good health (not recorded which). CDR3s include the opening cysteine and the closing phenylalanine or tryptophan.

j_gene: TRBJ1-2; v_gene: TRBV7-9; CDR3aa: CASSADGPNYGYTF
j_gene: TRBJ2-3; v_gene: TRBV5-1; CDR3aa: CASSLIGGGGTQYF
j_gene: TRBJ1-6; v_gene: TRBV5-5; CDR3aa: CASSLMTDYNSPLHF
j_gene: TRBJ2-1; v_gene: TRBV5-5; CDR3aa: CASSLTWTSGSYNEQFF
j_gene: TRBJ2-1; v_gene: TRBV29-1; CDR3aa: CSVQTASYNEQFF
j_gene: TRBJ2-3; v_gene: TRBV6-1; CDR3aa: CASSSLGTETTDTQYF
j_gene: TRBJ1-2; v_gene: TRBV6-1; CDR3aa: CASSEGGGYTF
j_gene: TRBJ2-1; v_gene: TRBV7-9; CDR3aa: CASSPSGGRTYNEQFF
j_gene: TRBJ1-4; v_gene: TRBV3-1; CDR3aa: CASSQGTANGEKLFF
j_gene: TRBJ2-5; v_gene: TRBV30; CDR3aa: CAWSRSGQGTIPQYF
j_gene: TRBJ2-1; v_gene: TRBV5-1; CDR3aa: CASSLLAGERNEQFF
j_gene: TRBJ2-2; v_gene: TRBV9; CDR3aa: CASSGDRGWAGELFF
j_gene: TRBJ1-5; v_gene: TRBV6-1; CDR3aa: CASSEKLGQPQHF
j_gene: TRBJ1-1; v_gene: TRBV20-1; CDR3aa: CSARDPGTGRGEAFF
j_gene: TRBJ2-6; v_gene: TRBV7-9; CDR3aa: CASSDPRRANVLTF
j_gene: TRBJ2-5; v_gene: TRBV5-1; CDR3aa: CASSLGGPKETQYF
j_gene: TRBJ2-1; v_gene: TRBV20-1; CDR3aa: CSATTDRGRVLGHNEQFF
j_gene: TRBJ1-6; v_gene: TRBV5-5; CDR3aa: CASSLWLPNSPLHF
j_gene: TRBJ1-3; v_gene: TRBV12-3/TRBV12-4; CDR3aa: CASSASESGNTIYF
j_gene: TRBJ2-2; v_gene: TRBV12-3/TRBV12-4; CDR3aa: CASSSGAGGVGELFF
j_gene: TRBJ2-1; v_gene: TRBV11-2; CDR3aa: CASSKYEQFF
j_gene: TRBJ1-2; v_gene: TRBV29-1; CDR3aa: CSAVGDILYGYTF
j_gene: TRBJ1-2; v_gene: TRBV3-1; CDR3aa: CASSTSDRGYTF
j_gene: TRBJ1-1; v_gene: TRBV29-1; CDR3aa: CSVGPENTEAFF
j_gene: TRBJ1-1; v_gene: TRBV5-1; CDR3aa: CASATGANTEAFF
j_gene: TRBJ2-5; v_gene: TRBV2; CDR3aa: CASSVLGQETQYF
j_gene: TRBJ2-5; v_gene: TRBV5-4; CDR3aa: CASRNGVQETQYF
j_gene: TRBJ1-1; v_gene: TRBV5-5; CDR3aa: CASSSRIDRDTEAFF
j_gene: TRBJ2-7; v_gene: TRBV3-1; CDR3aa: CASSQGLAVYEQYF
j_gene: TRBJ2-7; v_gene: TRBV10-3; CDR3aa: CASEDSASSYEQYF
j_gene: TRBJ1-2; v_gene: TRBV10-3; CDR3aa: CAISARGGDYGYTF